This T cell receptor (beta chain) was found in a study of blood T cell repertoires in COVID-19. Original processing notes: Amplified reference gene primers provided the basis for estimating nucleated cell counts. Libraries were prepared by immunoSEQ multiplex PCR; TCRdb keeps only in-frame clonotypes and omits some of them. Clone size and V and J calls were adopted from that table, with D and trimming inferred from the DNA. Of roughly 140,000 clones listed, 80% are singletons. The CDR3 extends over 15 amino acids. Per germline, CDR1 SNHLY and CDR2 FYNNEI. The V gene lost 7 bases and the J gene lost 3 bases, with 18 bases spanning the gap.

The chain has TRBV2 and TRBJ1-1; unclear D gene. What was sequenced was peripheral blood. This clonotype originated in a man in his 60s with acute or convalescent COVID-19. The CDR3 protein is CASTRLGFMDTEAFF. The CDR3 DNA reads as TGTGCCAGCACTCGACTTGGTTTTATGGACACTGAAGCTTTCTTT.